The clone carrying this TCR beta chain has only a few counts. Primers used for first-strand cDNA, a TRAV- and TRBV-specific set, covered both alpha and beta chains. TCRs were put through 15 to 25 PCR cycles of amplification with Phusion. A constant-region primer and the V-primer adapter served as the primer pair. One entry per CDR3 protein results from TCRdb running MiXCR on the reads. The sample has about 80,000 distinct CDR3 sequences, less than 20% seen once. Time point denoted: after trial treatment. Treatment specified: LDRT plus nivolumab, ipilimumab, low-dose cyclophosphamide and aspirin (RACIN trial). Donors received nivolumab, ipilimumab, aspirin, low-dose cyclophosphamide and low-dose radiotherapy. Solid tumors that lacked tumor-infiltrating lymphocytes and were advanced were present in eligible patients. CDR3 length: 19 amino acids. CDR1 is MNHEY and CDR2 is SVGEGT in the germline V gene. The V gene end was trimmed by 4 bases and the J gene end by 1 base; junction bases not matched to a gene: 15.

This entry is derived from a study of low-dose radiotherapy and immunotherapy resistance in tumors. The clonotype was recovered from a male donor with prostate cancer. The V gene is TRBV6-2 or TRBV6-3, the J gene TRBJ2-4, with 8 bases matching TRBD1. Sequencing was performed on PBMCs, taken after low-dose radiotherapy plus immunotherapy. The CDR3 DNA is TGTGCCAGCAGTTCCTCCCCGGACAGGGTGATTATGGCCAAAAACATTCAGTACTTC. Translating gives CASSSSPDRVIMAKNIQYF.